A selection of T cell receptor beta chains follows, all from one sample in a study of CD8 T cells in ankylosing spondylitis. TCRdb independently ran MiXCR on the 5' RACE reads; one entry per CDR3 protein. The sample lists about 300,000 distinct CDR3 sequences, about 9.9% occurring once. The sequenced sample consisted of blood, either unsorted or a sorted T cell fraction (not recorded which). The receptor set was obtained from a female donor with ankylosing spondylitis or in good health (not recorded which). The CDR3 runs from the conserved cysteine through the conserved F or W. The D gene is left open where the match is weak. Rows may omit the clone size; those that give it use once, few, many or a size class.

size | D | J | V | CDR3 | DNA
many | TRBD1 | TRBJ2-3 | TRBV18 | CASSLRQGFTDTQYF | TGTGCCAGCTCACTTAGACAGGGATTCACAGATACGCAGTATTTT
NA | TRBD1 | TRBJ1-5 | TRBV30 | CAWSVGTGSMPQHF | TGTGCCTGGAGTGTGGGGACAGGGTCGATGCCCCAGCATTTT
many | NA | TRBJ1-2 | TRBV5-1 | CASSRANYGYTF | TGCGCCAGCAGTCGGGCTAACTATGGCTACACCTTC
few | NA | TRBJ2-7 | TRBV29-1 | CSVRQSYEQYF | TGCAGCGTTAGACAGTCCTACGAGCAGTACTTC
many | TRBD1 | TRBJ1-2 | TRBV6-1 | CASTGDRANYGYTF | TGTGCCAGCACGGGGGACAGGGCCAACTATGGCTACACCTTC
few | TRBD1 | TRBJ2-1 | TRBV3-1 | CASSSTNRGYNEQFF | TGTGCCAGCAGCTCAACCAACAGGGGATACAATGAGCAGTTCTTC
many | NA | TRBJ2-7 | TRBV20-1 | CSAPRLEGSYEQYF | TGCAGTGCCCCACGACTAGAGGGCTCCTACGAGCAGTACTTC
many | NA | TRBJ2-3 | TRBV5-1 | CASSRGGGSDTQYF | TGCGCCAGCAGCCGGGGAGGGGGCTCAGATACGCAGTATTTT
many | TRBD1 | TRBJ1-5 | TRBV29-1 | CSAVTGVNQPQHF | TGCAGCGCCGTGACAGGGGTGAATCAGCCCCAGCATTTT
NA | TRBD2 | TRBJ2-1 | TRBV7-3 | CASSLLPAGGSSYNEQFF | TGTGCCAGCAGCTTACTCCCCGCGGGGGGTAGCTCCTACAATGAGCAGTTCTTC
many | TRBD2 | TRBJ2-1 | TRBV6-1 | CASSQGLAGYNEQFF | TGTGCCAGCAGCCAGGGACTAGCGGGATACAATGAGCAGTTCTTC
many | NA | TRBJ2-5 | TRBV28 | CASSFPPEQTQYF | TGTGCCAGCAGTTTCCCTCCCGAACAGACCCAGTACTTC
few | TRBD2 | TRBJ2-1 | TRBV20-1 | CSAPLAGGRAREQFF | TGCAGTGCCCCTCTAGCGGGTGGACGCGCCAGGGAGCAGTTCTTC
many | NA | TRBJ2-2 | TRBV4-3 | CASSQDVEIGELFF | TGCGCCAGCAGCCAAGACGTAGAGATCGGGGAGCTGTTTTTT
many | NA | TRBJ2-3 | TRBV10-3 | CAISATQGEVTDTQYF | TGTGCCATCAGTGCCACCCAGGGCGAGGTCACAGATACGCAGTATTTT
many | NA | TRBJ2-4 | TRBV3-1 | CASSRDSSRRNIQYF | TGTGCCAGCAGTCGTGACAGTTCCCGGAGAAACATTCAGTACTTC
few | NA | TRBJ2-1 | TRBV27 | CASAIAPDYNEQFF | TGTGCCAGCGCCATAGCGCCAGACTACAATGAGCAGTTCTTC
many | TRBD1 | TRBJ1-3 | TRBV7-8 | CASSRQGTGNTIYF | TGTGCCAGCAGCCGACAGGGTACTGGAAACACCATATATTTT
many | NA | TRBJ1-2 | TRBV18 | CASSSRTGTGGYTF | TGTGCCAGCTCATCACGAACAGGGACTGGTGGCTACACCTTC
NA | NA | TRBJ2-2 | TRBV5-8 | CASSLVRATNTGELFF | TGTGCCAGCAGCTTGGTAAGGGCCACCAACACCGGGGAGCTGTTTTTT
NA | NA | TRBJ1-1 | TRBV12-3/TRBV12-4 | CASSQTPLTGRAFF | TGTGCCAGCAGCCAGACCCCATTGACAGGTAGAGCTTTCTTT